These 15 T cell receptor beta chains originate from one sample sequenced in a study of Tregs in tolerant kidney transplant recipients. TCRdb keeps only in-frame clones here, not all; method: immunoSEQ multiplex PCR. The sample lists roughly 50,000 clones, over 85% occurring once. The nonmyeloablative bone marrow transplants came from related graft donors, with transient mixed chimerism. Material: CD8+ T cells from blood (PBMCs), obtained 12 months after the transplant. These receptors originate from a human patient who received a combined kidney and bone marrow transplant. Some T cells here may be from the graft donor.

The chain couples TRBV27 to TRBJ2-5; 7 bases are shared with TRBD1. Trimming removed 0 bases from V and 5 bases from J; junction bases left unmatched: 6. The length of the CDR3 is 15 residues. The V gene's germline CDR1 is MNHEY and CDR2 SMNVEV (reference sequence). CDR3 in amino acids: CASSLSPTGRETQYF. The CDR3 DNA follows: TGTGCCAGCAGTTTATCCCCGACAGGGCGCGAGACCCAGTACTTC.

The chain is built from TRBV19 and TRBJ2-7; D remains ambiguous. Germline V gene lookup returns CDR1 LNHDA and CDR2 SQIVND (reference sequence). Trimming removed 3 bases at V and 2 bases at J, with 14 bases between. The CDR3 runs to 15 residues. The CDR3 loop is CASSMGLVATYEQYF. CDR3 DNA sequence: TGTGCCAGTAGTATGGGTTTAGTAGCTACCTACGAGCAGTACTTC.

On this clone: One junction end does not reproduce the germline sequence, and a read error may be involved. Within the sample, other DNA sequences also encode this same CDR3. The chain combines TRBV4-1 with TRBJ1-6, with D maybe TRBD1 (6 bases). The CDR3 extends over 17 amino acids. Per the germline V gene, CDR1 is MGHRA and CDR2 is YSYEKL. CDR3 bases: TGCGCCAGCAGTCCCGGGGCAGGGACACACGTTAATTCCCCCCTCCACTTT. It translates to CASSPGAGTHVNSPLHF.

The V call is TRBV29-1, the J call TRBJ2-1; D uncertain. Trimming pared 1 base from V and 0 bases from J, leaving 16 bases between. Germline CDR1 reads SQVTM; CDR2 reads ANQGSEA. CDR3 length: 17 amino acids. The CDR3 bases are TGCAGCGTTGAAGGGCCGGATCCGACAAGCTCCTACAATGAGCAGTTCTTC. It specifies CSVEGPDPTSSYNEQFF.

V is TRBV5-5 and J is TRBJ2-2, with 14 bases identical to TRBD2. V shed 2 bases and J 0 bases; nucleotides not matched to a gene: 3. This CDR3 spans 18 amino acids. Looked up from germline, CDR1 is SGHKS and CDR2 is YYEKEE (reference sequence). CDR3: CASSFGLAGGANTGELFF. The CDR3 DNA follows: TGTGCCAGCAGCTTTGGACTAGCGGGAGGCGCGAACACCGGGGAGCTGTTTTTT.

The rearrangement links TRBV19 to TRBJ1-1, with no clear D. Germline V gives CDR1 LNHDA, CDR2 SQIVND (reference sequence). The CDR3 has 13 amino acids. Trimming cost V 9 bases and J 8 bases, with 19 bases left between them. The CDR3 nucleotides are TGTGCCAGCCACCGGGGAGGGAGCGGAGAAGCTTTCTTT. This codes for CASHRGGSGEAFF. Drawing the rest from reference TRBV19 and TRBJ1-1, the complete variable domain is DGGITQSPKYLFRKEGQNVTLSCEQNLNHDAMYWYRQDPGQGLRLIYYSQIVNDFQKGDIAEGYSVSREKKESFPLTVTSAQKNPTAFYLCASHRGGSGEAFFGQGTRLTVV.

The V gene is TRBV6-5, the J gene TRBJ2-7; D perhaps matches TRBD1 (7 bases). The CDR3 is made up of 15 amino acids. V shed 3 bases and J shed 4 bases, with 16 bases lying between them. Germline-derived CDR1 and CDR2 are MNHEY and SVGAGI. The DNA for the CDR3 is TGTGCCAGCAGTTATGTGGAGGGGGCGTGGTACGAGCAGTACTTC. Translated, it gives CASSYVEGAWYEQYF.

The chain employs TRBV2 and TRBJ2-5; 7 bases map to TRBD1. Germline V lookup: CDR1 SNHLY, CDR2 FYNNEI. There are 16 residues in the CDR3. The trim removed 4 bases at V and 6 bases at J, leaving 14 bases unmatched. The CDR3 DNA sequence: TGTGCCAGCAGTGTCCTCGGCTTAGACAGGGTGCAGACCCAGTACTTC. Residues: CASSVLGLDRVQTQYF.

Worth noting for this clone: The same CDR3 also results from other DNA sequences found in this sample. In DNA form, the CDR3 reads TGTGCCAGTAGGGAGGGGTACACTGAAGCTTTCTTT. Protein: CASREGYTEAFF. J is TRBJ1-1 and V is TRBV19; tentatively, D is TRBD1 (5 bases). Trimming shortened V by 6 bases and J by 3 bases, and 8 bases separated the two germline ends. CDR1 is LNHDA, CDR2 SQIVND, per germline (reference sequence). The CDR3 sequence is 12 residues long.

This chain uses TRBV5-6 with TRBJ2-3; TRBD2 agrees at 12 bases. Germline V gene sequence: CDR1 SGHDT, CDR2 YYEEEE. This CDR3 contains 15 residues. V lost 1 base to trimming and J lost 4 bases; unmatched junction nucleotides: 1. The CDR3 DNA reads TGTGCCAGCAGCTTGACTAGCGGGAGGCCAGATACGCAGTATTTT. Its protein product is CASSLTSGRPDTQYF.

The J gene is TRBJ2-7, the V gene TRBV9, with D possibly TRBD2 on 5 matching bases. The CDR3 has 15 amino acids. With 0 bases removed from V and 1 base from J, the gap between germline ends came to 11 bases. The germline V gene encodes CDR1 SGDLS and CDR2 YYNGEE. In nucleotides, the CDR3 is TGTGCCAGCAGCGTAGACCCCCGGACTTCCTACGAGCAGTACTTC. Its protein is CASSVDPRTSYEQYF.

The chain employs TRBV9 and TRBJ2-5, with 8 nucleotides matching TRBD1. Germline values: CDR1 SGDLS, CDR2 YYNGEE. The V and J ends lost 5 bases and 1 base, in that order; junction bases with no gene match: 4. There are 14 residues in the CDR3. The CDR3, as DNA: TGTGCCAGCAGTGGGACAGGTCTCCAAGAGACCCAGTACTTC. Amino acids: CASSGTGLQETQYF.

The V call is TRBV9, the J call TRBJ1-1; 10 bases map to TRBD1. Germline CDR1 reads SGDLS; CDR2 reads YYNGEE. J gave up 11 bases and V 6 bases, and 13 bases lay outside the gene matches. This CDR3 spans 14 amino acids. CDR3 loop: CASTPPGTGDLAFF. DNA of the CDR3: TGTGCCAGCACCCCCCCGGGGACAGGGGATTTGGCTTTCTTT.

The rearrangement joins TRBV6-6 to TRBJ2-7; 10 nucleotides agree with TRBD1. This CDR3 has 15 residues. Unmatched junction bases numbered 7, after V lost 4 bases and J lost 4 bases. From germline, CDR1 is MNHNY and CDR2 SVGAGI (reference sequence). The CDR3 sequence: CASSSDRGGYYEQYF. For the CDR3, the DNA is TGTGCCAGCAGTTCGGACAGGGGGGGATATTACGAGCAGTACTTC.

The CDR3, as DNA: TGTGCCAGCAGCTTCGGGGGTGAAAACATTCAGTACTTC. The encoded protein is CASSFGGENIQYF. This rearrangement joins TRBV7-6 to TRBJ2-4; possibly TRBD2 for D (6 bases). The CDR3 is 13 residues long. Per the germline V gene, CDR1 is SGHVS and CDR2 is FNYEAQ. V lost 3 bases, J lost 5 bases, and 8 bases lay in between.